Below, 32 T cell receptor beta chains from the same sample are listed, as sequenced in a study of blood T cells in healthy people across ages (dated by TCRdb to between 2014 and 2016). Libraries were built with 5' RACE. The sequencer was an Illumina HiSeq 2500. A second PCR of roughly 6 to 11 cycles was run with a J-beta primer mix and a sample-barcoded 5' primer. The public sequencing data were trimmed at Q25 with fastp and processed into clonotypes with MiXCR by TCRdb, which kept only in-frame beta chains. Entries are consolidated by CDR3 protein sequence, retaining the most common genes and DNA. For this sample the table gives some 790,000 distinct CDR3 sequences, of which 25% to 35% were detected only once. Roughly 17% of the sample goes to the ten largest clones. Sequenced input: blood. These receptors were obtained from a woman of 80 years or more in good health.

This clonotype was observed a few times. The CDR3 nucleotides are TGTGCCAGCACCCTAGGGGGACAAAGGGGCGATGAGCAGTACTTC. Encoded protein: CASTLGGQRGDEQYF. The rearrangement links TRBV7-2 to TRBJ2-7; D is possibly TRBD1 (6 bases). CDR1 is SGHTA, CDR2 FQGNSA, per germline. Between the trimmed V and J ends, which lost 7 bases and 7 bases, there was a span of 23 bases. The CDR3 loop spans 15 amino acids.

The chain joins TRBV6-2 or TRBV6-3 to TRBJ1-1, with unresolved D. Trimming left V 7 bases short and J 4 bases short, with 13 bases between. Germline V gene lookup returns CDR1 MNHEY and CDR2 SVGEGT. This CDR3 is built from 13 residues. The CDR3 DNA follows: TGTGCCAGCATTAAGGGATCGAGCACTGAAGCTTTCTTT. Protein product: CASIKGSSTEAFF.

This CDR3 reads CASSDGVNEQFF. The CDR3 bases are TGTGCCAGCAGTGATGGAGTCAATGAGCAGTTCTTC. This sequence joins TRBV6-1 and TRBJ2-1; D remains unclear. Germline values: CDR1 MNHNS, CDR2 SASEGT. The CDR3 spans 12 residues. The V end lost 3 bases, the J end lost 6 bases, and 6 bases lay between the germline ends.

The genes are TRBV7-2 and TRBJ1-4; no clear D gene. V gave up 2 bases and J gave up 3 bases, with 13 bases separating them. CDR3 length: 16 amino acids. Per germline, CDR1 SGHTA and CDR2 FQGNSA. The CDR3 loop reads CASSLYGTVANEKLFF. For the CDR3, the DNA is TGTGCCAGCAGCTTATATGGAACGGTAGCTAATGAAAAACTGTTTTTT.

V and J are TRBV7-9 and TRBJ2-7; a possible D gene is TRBD2 (7 bases). This CDR3 spans 15 amino acids. In germline, CDR1 is SEHNR, CDR2 FQNEAQ (reference sequence). Deletions cut 5 bases from V and 7 bases from J, with 21 bases between. The CDR3 protein is CASSLWAGATNEQYF. DNA for the CDR3: TGTGCCAGCAGCCTATGGGCGGGGGCCACCAATGAGCAGTACTTC.

This clonotype was picked up many times. This chain uses TRBV20-1 with TRBJ2-5; 9 bases agree with TRBD2. Germline V gives CDR1 DFQATT, CDR2 SNEGSKA (reference sequence). J was trimmed by 1 base and V by 3 bases; bases with no gene match: 6. This CDR3 has 15 residues. The CDR3 nucleotides read TGCAGTGCTAGCGGGGAGCGGGGGGTCCAAGAGACCCAGTACTTC. It encodes CSASGERGVQETQYF.

At least ten counts were recorded for this clonotype. This chain uses TRBV12-3 or TRBV12-4 with TRBJ2-3, with 8 positions matching TRBD2. Trimming took 2 bases from V and 1 from J; bases not matched to a gene: 8. The CDR3 is made up of 17 amino acids. The DNA for the CDR3 is TGTGCCAGCAGTTTACTTGCGGGGGGCCCCGGCACAGATACGCAGTATTTT. This sequence encodes CASSLLAGGPGTDTQYF.

The chain carries TRBV28 and TRBJ2-4; D is undetermined. The germline V gene has CDR1 MDHEN and CDR2 SYDVKM. V was pared by 5 bases and J by 8 bases, with 16 bases between. CDR3 length: 14 residues. CDR3 protein: CASSLRAVTDIQYF. The CDR3 bases are TGTGCCAGCAGTCTACGGGCGGTTACTGACATTCAGTACTTC.

The gene calls are TRBV5-1 and TRBJ2-7, with TRBD1 identical over 7 bases. This CDR3 spans 15 amino acids. J lost 1 base, V lost 0 bases, and 4 bases had no gene match. The germline V gene encodes CDR1 SGHRS and CDR2 YFSETQ. The CDR3 loop is CASSLEGGQSYEQYF. The CDR3 nucleotides are TGCGCCAGCAGCTTGGAAGGGGGACAGTCCTACGAGCAGTACTTC.

At least ten counts were recorded for this clonotype. V usage is TRBV3-1 and J usage is TRBJ1-2; no clear D. The V and J ends lost 1 base and 0 bases respectively, with 3 bases between them. This CDR3 region has 13 residues. Germline-derived CDR1 and CDR2 are LGHDT and YNNKEL (reference sequence). CDR3 loop: CASSQAANYGYTF. The DNA for the CDR3 is TGTGCCAGCAGCCAAGCAGCTAACTATGGCTACACCTTC.

This clonotype appeared many times. The chain couples TRBV20-1 to TRBJ2-1; D perhaps matches TRBD2 (5 bases). The CDR3 has 12 amino acids. Germline loops: CDR1 DFQATT, CDR2 SNEGSKA (reference sequence). V lost 5 bases and J lost 10, with 15 bases in between. For the CDR3, the DNA is TGCAGTGCTTCGGACTTAAGGCGCGAGCAGTTCTTC. The encoded protein is CSASDLRREQFF.

Only a few counts were recorded for this clonotype. This chain joins TRBV11-3 and TRBJ1-4; TRBD1 might be the D (5 bases). This CDR3 region has 13 residues. The V and J ends lost 3 bases and 6 bases respectively, with 8 bases between them. Per the germline V gene, CDR1 is SGHNT and CDR2 is YENEEA. The CDR3 DNA is TGTGCCAGCAGCTTCTTAGGGGATGAAAAACTGTTTTTT. Protein product: CASSFLGDEKLFF.

V and J are TRBV11-2 and TRBJ2-7; 8 nucleotides agree with TRBD1. Germline V lookup: CDR1 SGHAT, CDR2 FQNNGV. This CDR3 is built from 14 residues. V lost 5 bases to trimming and J lost 7 bases; unmatched junction nucleotides: 10. The CDR3 loop is CASSLGQGLREQYF. DNA for the CDR3: TGTGCCAGCAGCCTCGGACAGGGTTTAAGGGAGCAGTACTTC.

The CDR3 coding sequence is TGTGCCAGCAGCTCGAAGACAGGGGGGCTTGGCGGGCAGTACTTC. Its translation is CASSSKTGGLGGQYF. The chain couples TRBV7-2 to TRBJ2-5; TRBD1 agrees at 9 bases. This CDR3 spans 15 amino acids. The germline V gene encodes CDR1 SGHTA and CDR2 FQGNSA. J gave up 11 bases and V 4 bases, and 14 bases lay outside the gene matches.

The table lists this clonotype with a few counts. This chain links TRBV30 with TRBJ1-2; 8 bases match TRBD1. The CDR3 runs 13 residues. Germline CDR1 is GTSNPN and CDR2 is SVGIG (reference sequence). With 2 bases clipped from V and 4 bases from J, the junction kept 3 bases outside the gene matches. This CDR3 is CAWSSDRGYGYTF. The DNA for the CDR3 is TGTGCCTGGAGTTCTGACAGGGGCTATGGCTACACCTTC.

This clonotype was seen a handful of times. Possible read error: a much larger clone is one base away. The chain's CDR3 is CASSLNSRLNYGHTF. In DNA, the CDR3 is TGTGCCAGCAGCTTAAACTCGCGCCTTAACTATGGCCACACCTTC. This chain uses TRBV7-2 with TRBJ1-2; no reliable D call. CDR1 and CDR2 from the germline V gene are SGHTA and FQGNSA. The CDR3 length is 15 residues. Looking up the rest from reference TRBV7-2 and TRBJ1-2 gives the full variable domain: GAGVSQSPSNKVTEKGKDVELRCDPISGHTALYWYRQSLGQGLEFLIYFQGNSAPDKSGLPSDRFSAERTGGSVSTLTIQRTQQEDSAVYLCASSLNSRLNYGHTFGSGTRLTVV.

Ten or more counts support this clonotype. This sequence joins TRBV12-3 or TRBV12-4 and TRBJ2-3, with D hard to call. Trimming removed 2 bases from V and 5 bases from J, with 17 bases in between. The length of the CDR3 is 16 residues. CDR3 DNA: TGTGCCAGCAGTTTAAGTATTAGTCAGGTTGGAGATACGCAGTATTTT. Protein sequence: CASSLSISQVGDTQYF.

The rearrangement joins TRBV20-1 to TRBJ1-5; 7 positions match TRBD1. The CDR3 has 16 residues. Germline assignment: CDR1 DFQATT and CDR2 SNEGSKA (reference sequence). Germline trimming cut 2 bases from V and 2 bases from J; bases unmatched to any gene: 9. CDR3 DNA: TGCAGTGCTAGATCCCGAGGGGGCGCGGGCAATCAGCCCCAGCATTTT. This codes for CSARSRGGAGNQPQHF.

A note on this clonotype: Just one base apart from a much larger clone, this may be a read error. V gene TRBV4-3 combines with J gene TRBJ1-4, with TRBD1 identical over 9 bases. The germline V gene encodes CDR1 LGHNA and CDR2 YSLEER. This CDR3 has 16 residues. CDR3 sequence reads: CASSRISQGANEELFF. The DNA of the CDR3 is TGCGCCAGCAGCCGGATATCACAGGGGGCTAATGAAGAACTGTTTTTT.

This clonotype has ten or more counts. The chain carries TRBV5-1 and TRBJ2-5, with 11 bases lining up with TRBD2. The V gene end was trimmed by 0 bases and the J gene end by 1 base; junction bases not matched to a gene: 5. There are 17 residues in the CDR3. Germline-derived CDR1 and CDR2 are SGHRS and YFSETQ. This CDR3 reads CASSLASTSGAQETQYF. The CDR3 nucleotides are TGCGCCAGCAGCTTGGCCTCGACTAGCGGGGCCCAAGAGACCCAGTACTTC.

The genes are TRBV20-1 and TRBJ1-5, with a weak D call TRBD1 (6 bases). Germline CDR1 DFQATT, CDR2 SNEGSKA (reference sequence). The germline V and J ends were trimmed by 6 bases and 2 bases, with 14 bases remaining between them. The CDR3 length is 14 residues. CDR3 sequence (DNA): TGCAGTGCCAGAAGGGGGATGGGCAATCAGCCCCAGCATTTT. Amino acids: CSARRGMGNQPQHF.

With regard to this clonotype: A clone one base away is much larger, so this may be a read error. The genes are TRBV20-1 and TRBJ1-2; TRBD1 might be the D (6 bases). With 7 bases removed from V and 6 bases from J, the gap between germline ends came to 12 bases. CDR3 length: 11 residues. Germline CDR1 reads DFQATT; CDR2 reads SNEGSKA (reference sequence). CDR3: CSEGVGDGYTF. The DNA of the CDR3 is TGCAGTGAGGGGGTGGGTGATGGCTACACCTTC.

This clonotype was observed a handful of times. This chain links TRBV5-1 with TRBJ1-1; D is uncertain. Trimming left V 0 bases short and J 4 bases short, with 19 bases between. This CDR3 region has 17 residues. CDR1 SGHRS and CDR2 YFSETQ come from the germline V gene. This CDR3 is CASSLVGFMESGTEAFF. CDR3 nucleotides: TGCGCCAGCAGCTTGGTAGGATTCATGGAATCGGGCACTGAAGCTTTCTTT.

This clonotype was detected many times. The rearrangement uses TRBV20-1 and TRBJ2-3; 7 nucleotides match TRBD2. The CDR3 covers 16 residues. Looked up from germline, CDR1 is DFQATT and CDR2 is SNEGSKA (reference sequence). V dropped 6 bases and J dropped 2; count of bases not matched to a gene: 14. CDR3 sequence: CSALSGAAGDTDTQYF. CDR3 in DNA: TGCAGTGCCCTCAGCGGCGCGGCGGGGGACACAGATACGCAGTATTTT.

The genes are TRBV29-1 and TRBJ1-2, with D maybe TRBD1 (5 bases). Trimming stripped 3 bases from V and 5 bases from J, with 19 bases between. Germline CDR1 SQVTM, CDR2 ANQGSEA. This CDR3 contains 15 residues. CDR3 coding DNA: TGCAGCGTTGAGGGGGAGAGCGCGAAGACTTATGGCTACACCTTC. This codes for CSVEGESAKTYGYTF.

This clonotype was recorded many times. The chain uses TRBV6-4 and TRBJ2-5, with D unresolved. CDR3 length: 13 amino acids. With 4 bases removed from V and 2 bases from J, the gap between germline ends came to 8 bases. Germline CDR1 MRHNA, CDR2 SNTAGT. The CDR3 here is CASSAQEQETQYF. In DNA, the CDR3 is TGTGCCAGCAGTGCCCAAGAGCAAGAGACCCAGTACTTC.

In its sample, this clonotype was seen a few times. The chain couples TRBV12-3 or TRBV12-4 to TRBJ2-2; 7 nucleotides line up with TRBD2. This CDR3 is built from 14 residues. Trimming cost V 7 bases and J 5 bases; bases outside gene matches: 7. CDR3 bases: TGTGCCAGCAACCGGGGAGGGTTGACCGGGGAGCTGTTTTTT. Amino acids: CASNRGGLTGELFF.

The chain carries TRBV7-2 and TRBJ2-3, with D possibly being TRBD2 (7 bases). Germline V lookup: CDR1 SGHTA, CDR2 FQGNSA. CDR3 length equals 13 residues. V was cut by 6 bases and J by 7 bases, with 14 bases left in between. CDR3 bases: TGTGCCAGCAGGGGGGGGGCAGGGAATACGCAGTATTTT. The encoded protein is CASRGGAGNTQYF.

The rearrangement joins TRBV29-1 to TRBJ1-1; possible D gene TRBD1, 6 bases. V was trimmed by 4 bases and J by 0 bases, leaving 15 bases between them. Germline V gene sequence: CDR1 SQVTM, CDR2 ANQGSEA. The CDR3 is 15 residues long. The CDR3 sequence: CSVGSPGTLNTEAFF. DNA for the CDR3: TGCAGCGTTGGGAGTCCCGGGACATTGAACACTGAAGCTTTCTTT.

A few counts support this clonotype. V and J are TRBV11-2 and TRBJ2-5, with D tentatively TRBD1 or TRBD2 (6 bases each). Germline V gives CDR1 SGHAT, CDR2 FQNNGV. CDR3 length: 13 residues. V was shortened by 6 bases and J by 5 bases, with 13 bases between the two germline ends. The CDR3 loop reads CASRETGRETQYF. The DNA of the CDR3 is TGTGCCAGCAGAGAAACAGGGAGGGAGACCCAGTACTTC.

This sequence joins TRBV7-9 and TRBJ2-1; 13 bases line up with TRBD2. V shed 6 bases, J shed 4 bases, and the junction held 3 bases outside the gene matches. The CDR3 contains 15 residues. Germline lookup yields CDR1 SEHNR and CDR2 FQNEAQ (reference sequence). CDR3 protein: CASRAGLAGYNEQFF. In DNA form, the CDR3 reads TGTGCCAGCAGGGCGGGACTAGCGGGGTACAATGAGCAGTTCTTC.

Points on this clonotype: This sequence may be a read error, since a much larger clone differs from it by one base. The chain links TRBV5-1 to TRBJ2-3, with 12 nucleotides matching TRBD1. V gave up 0 bases and J gave up 6 bases; unmatched junction bases: 5. This CDR3 contains 16 residues. The germline gives CDR1 SGHRS, CDR2 YFSETQ. The CDR3 sequence: CASSLAGTGGSDTQYF. Written as DNA, the CDR3 is TGCGCCAGCAGCTTGGCCGGGACAGGGGGCAGCGATACGCAGTATTTT.